Presented here are 9 T cell receptor beta chains from one specimen sequenced in a study of intratumoral heterogeneity in liver cancer. Clones were read by immunoSEQ multiplex PCR, and TCRdb kept only the in-frame ones, dropping some. The sample shows just over 20,000 clones, around 67% of them seen only once. The source material was tumor-adjacent normal tissue, sampled before any cancer treatment. The receptors were gathered from a woman in her seventies with hepatocellular carcinoma.

A single count supports this clone. The V gene is TRBV18, the J gene TRBJ1-5; D is possibly TRBD1 (5 bases). V lost 6 bases and J lost 0, with 9 bases in between. This CDR3 has 14 residues. Germline lookup yields CDR1 KGHSH and CDR2 LQKENI. CDR3 amino acids: CASSATGSNQPQHF. The CDR3 region has the DNA TGTGCCAGCTCGGCTACAGGTAGCAATCAGCCCCAGCATTTT.

This chain links TRBV13 with TRBJ2-7, with 9 bases that match TRBD1. Germline V lookup: CDR1 PRHDT, CDR2 FYEKMQ (reference sequence). The V and J ends lost 4 bases and 6 bases, in that order; junction bases with no gene match: 7. The CDR3 is 14 amino acids. CDR3 amino acids: CASSSGQGIGEQYF. Written as DNA, the CDR3 is TGTGCCAGCAGCTCGGGACAGGGCATCGGCGAGCAGTACTTC.

This chain joins TRBV24-1 and TRBJ2-3; the D gene is possibly TRBD2 (6 bases). Germline V gene lookup returns CDR1 KGHDR and CDR2 SFDVKD. CDR3 length equals 13 residues. V lost 5 bases to trimming and J lost 4 bases, with 9 bases between them. The DNA of the CDR3 is TGTGCCACCAGTGTCGGGAGCGCAGATACGCAGTATTTT. It encodes CATSVGSADTQYF.

This clone was counted only a few times. The chain links TRBV5-1 to TRBJ2-3; perhaps TRBD2 as D (5 bases). The V and J ends lost 2 bases and 5 bases respectively, with 15 bases between them. The CDR3 extends over 15 amino acids. Germline V lookup: CDR1 SGHRS, CDR2 YFSETQ. This CDR3 reads CASSFGGQRVDTQYF. The CDR3 region has the DNA TGCGCCAGCAGCTTCGGCGGGCAAAGGGTAGATACGCAGTATTTT.

V usage is TRBV5-4 and J usage is TRBJ2-7; D remains unclear. This CDR3 region has 15 residues. V was trimmed by 5 bases and J by 3 bases, leaving 18 bases between them. Germline CDR1 reads SGHNT; CDR2 reads YYREEE (reference sequence). CDR3 in DNA: TGTGCCAGCAGTCGTGGTGCGACGGGTAACTACGAGCAGTACTTC. This sequence encodes CASSRGATGNYEQYF.

The gene calls are TRBV3-1 (or the pseudogene TRBV3-2) and TRBJ2-7; 12 nucleotides align to TRBD2. J gave up 0 bases and V 3 bases, and 0 bases lay outside the gene matches. Germline V CDR1 and CDR2: LGHDT, YNNKEL (reference sequence). This CDR3 has 15 residues. The CDR3 sequence: CASSQGLAGSYEQYF. CDR3 DNA sequence: TGTGCCAGCAGCCAGGGACTAGCGGGCTCCTACGAGCAGTACTTC.

The rearrangement uses TRBV18 and TRBJ2-7; tentative D call: TRBD2 (5 bases). The CDR3 has 13 amino acids. V was clipped by 2 bases and J by 0 bases, with 5 bases between them. Per germline, CDR1 KGHSH and CDR2 LQKENI. CDR3 bases: TGTGCCAGCTCACCAGACTACTCCTACGAGCAGTACTTC. Amino acids: CASSPDYSYEQYF.

The chain uses TRBV20-1 and TRBJ1-5; no clear D gene. V shed 3 bases and J shed 7 bases, with 13 bases lying between them. The CDR3 has 13 amino acids. The germline V gene has CDR1 DFQATT and CDR2 SNEGSKA (reference sequence). CDR3 region: CSASMEGRQPQHF. DNA of the CDR3: TGCAGTGCTAGTATGGAGGGAAGGCAGCCCCAGCATTTT.

The rearrangement joins TRBV5-1 to TRBJ2-2; D is ambiguous. The germline V gene has CDR1 SGHRS and CDR2 YFSETQ. Trimming removed 4 bases from V and 0 bases from J, with 7 bases in between. This CDR3 contains 14 residues. CDR3 bases: TGCGCCAGCAGCATACAGCCGAACACCGGGGAGCTGTTTTTT. It specifies CASSIQPNTGELFF.